A single T cell receptor beta chain is shown here with its context. Its antigen remains unidentified. No base quality values were provided; no much bigger clone lies one nucleotide off. CDR1 and CDR2 (MGHRA, YSYEKL) derive from the germline V gene. V and J lose 0 bases and 2 bases, and a span of 13 bases separates them. From the cysteine through the phenylalanine, the CDR3 covers 16 amino acids. The only DNA kept is the CDR3, 48 bases in frame from the first base. All donors were healthy Caucasians. This specimen comes from a study of identical twins (dated by TCRdb to about 2016). Study-level background: To test whether fetal clonotypes persist, this study deep-sequenced TCR alpha and beta repertoires from monozygotic twins, from unrelated adults of various ages, and from cord blood. To rule out contamination, replicate twin experiments were performed at different times with different library preparation protocols.

Study-wide findings and limitations: Fewer insertions were carried by abundant cord blood beta clonotypes; a weaker similar trend was observed in young adult naive repertoires, while no such trend was observed in memory repertoires. Invariant T cells such as MAIT and iNKT could partly confound zero-insertion analyses, although diverse VJ usage argued against such confounding for most clonotypes. Excess twin sharing in beta out-of-frame sequences was weaker because fewer shared sequences lowered the signal-to-noise ratio. Recombination models systematically underestimated out-of-frame TCR alpha sharing in monozygotic twins but agreed with sharing between unrelated individuals. Because the same donors could not be followed over many years, the conclusions depended on cross-sectional statistical analysis. Compared with coincidental sharing between unrelated individuals, out-of-frame TCR alpha sequences shared between twins had an excess of sequences with low generation probability.

The library was produced with 5' RACE. The data were produced on an Illumina HiSeq 2000. A universal primer binding site was added through template switching, and the final cDNA carried a unique molecular identifier so that TCR cDNA molecules could be counted accurately. First-strand cDNA for TCR alpha and beta chains was synthesized from specific primers in the conserved constant-segment region. Each cDNA library was double barcoded, with a SMART-Mk sample barcode plus Illumina barcodes, to control for contamination. TruSeq adapter sequences along with Illumina sample barcodes were introduced in two successive PCR steps. The TCR alpha and beta cDNA libraries were sequenced on the Illumina HiSeq platform using custom primers. As for the original processing: MiGEC processed the raw reads to extract unique molecular identifiers, while MiXCR was used to determine the CDR3 positions. Recombination models were inferred per individual with the repgenHMM and IGoR tools using an EM algorithm. The analysis of shared clonotypes was done with the tcR package in R, with sharing normalized by the product of cloneset sizes. To study raw recombination without the effects of thymic and clonal selection, out-of-frame nonproductive sequences were analyzed. The public sequencing data were trimmed at Q25 with fastp and processed into clonotypes with MiXCR by TCRdb, which kept only in-frame beta chains. Each CDR3 protein appears once, grouped with its most common genes and DNA. V and J calls and clone size were set by TCRdb, not the authors. The sample table records 1.5 million or so distinct CDR3 sequences; roughly 35% of these occur just once. The ten largest clones represent approximately 0.25% of the sample.

The chain is encoded by TRBV4-1 joined to TRBJ1-1; TRBD1 is a possible D gene, resting on 5 matching bases. This clonotype was sampled from a newborn girl in good health. The source material was cord blood. The sequenced DNA: TGCGCCAGCAGCCAAGAGCTAAACAGGATCAACACTGAAGCTTTCTTT. This codes for CASSQELNRINTEAFF.